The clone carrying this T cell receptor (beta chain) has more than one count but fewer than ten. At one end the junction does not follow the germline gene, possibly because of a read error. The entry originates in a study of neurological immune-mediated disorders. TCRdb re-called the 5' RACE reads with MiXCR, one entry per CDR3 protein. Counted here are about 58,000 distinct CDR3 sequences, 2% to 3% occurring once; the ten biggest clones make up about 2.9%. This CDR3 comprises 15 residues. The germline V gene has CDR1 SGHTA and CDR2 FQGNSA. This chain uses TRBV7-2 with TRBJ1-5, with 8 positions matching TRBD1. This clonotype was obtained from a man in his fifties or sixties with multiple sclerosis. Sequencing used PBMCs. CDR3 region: CASILVDRGNQPQHF. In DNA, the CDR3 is TGTGCCAGCATCTTAGTAGACAGGGGCAACCAGCCCCAGCATTTT.